These 27 T cell receptor beta chains were all obtained from the same sample, sequenced in a study of T cells expressing NK-cell markers. TCRdb reprocessed the 5' RACE reads, with one entry per CDR3 protein and no DNA. The sample features around 260,000 distinct CDR3 sequences, with about 4.2% in its top ten. The sample taken for sequencing was blood T cells: a sorted CD56 or NKG2C T cell subset, CD4+ or CD8+ T cells, or bulk PBMC T cells (not recorded which). The receptors derive from a woman aged 18 to 75 in good health.

The CDR3: CSARSPRDSGANVLTF. This chain links TRBV20-1 with TRBJ2-6; TCRdb selects TRBD1, and the lack of DNA leaves this call unchecked. The CDR3 spans 16 residues. Looked up from germline, CDR1 is DFQATT and CDR2 is SNEGSKA (reference sequence).

V usage is TRBV5-1 and J usage is TRBJ2-1. This CDR3 is built from 16 residues. Germline CDR1 is SGHRS and CDR2 is YFSETQ. Here the CDR3 reads CASRLLSTNSYNEQFF.

This chain uses TRBV20-1 with TRBJ2-7; TCRdb's D call of TRBD2 is untestable without DNA. The CDR3 is 13 residues long. In germline, CDR1 is DFQATT, CDR2 SNEGSKA (reference sequence). CDR3 in amino acids: CSAMGLATYEQYF.

The V and J genes are TRBV29-1 and TRBJ1-4; TCRdb's assignment of TRBD1 cannot be checked, as there is no DNA. Germline V gene lookup returns CDR1 SQVTM and CDR2 ANQGSEA. The CDR3 sequence is 14 residues long. The chain's CDR3 is CSARIVDPGGKLFF.

The V and J genes are TRBV7-2 and TRBJ2-1; the D gene TCRdb calls, TRBD1, cannot be checked with no DNA. The CDR3 length is 14 residues. Germline V gene sequence: CDR1 SGHTA, CDR2 FQGNSA. The CDR3: CASSRFGGYNEQFF.

This chain connects TRBV18 to TRBJ2-3; the D call from TCRdb, TRBD1, cannot be confirmed without DNA. Germline V gene data show CDR1 as KGHSH and CDR2 as LQKENI. This CDR3 is 16 amino acids long. CDR3 sequence: CASSPPRTGRTDTQYF.

The rearrangement links TRBV2 to TRBJ1-6; TCRdb's D call, TRBD1, is unchecked because there is no DNA. The germline CDR1 and CDR2 sequences are SNHLY and FYNNEI. The CDR3 length is 15 residues. CDR3 residues: CASRDERQENSPLHF.

The chain is built from TRBV25-1 and TRBJ2-1. Germline V lookup: CDR1 MGHDK, CDR2 SYGVNS. The CDR3 loop spans 11 amino acids. The CDR3 loop is CASSIGYEQFF.

The gene calls are TRBV5-1 and TRBJ2-1; TCRdb reports TRBD1, a call that lacks DNA to check it against. This CDR3 is built from 13 residues. Per the germline V gene, CDR1 is SGHRS and CDR2 is YFSETQ. CDR3 loop: CASNSIGSHEQFF.

The rearrangement uses TRBV5-1 and TRBJ2-3. The CDR3 loop spans 12 amino acids. The germline gives CDR1 SGHRS, CDR2 YFSETQ. The chain's CDR3 is CATKDARHTQYF.

The V call is TRBV7-6, the J call TRBJ2-1; the D call of TRBD1 rests on TCRdb alone, since no DNA is present to check it. CDR3 length: 15 residues. In germline, CDR1 is SGHVS, CDR2 FNYEAQ. CDR3 region: CASSFRQGGYNEQFF.

The chain has TRBV12-3 or TRBV12-4 and TRBJ2-3. The CDR3 is 15 amino acids. This chain's CDR3 is CASSLLDPTADTQYF.

The V call is TRBV14, the J call TRBJ2-1; the TCRdb D gene call, TRBD2, has no DNA to confirm it. The germline CDR1 and CDR2 sequences are SGHDN and FVKESK. The CDR3 contains 15 residues. The CDR3 sequence: CASSQVPGGANEQFF.

The gene calls are TRBV12-3 or TRBV12-4 and TRBJ2-5; TCRdb calls TRBD2, which cannot be checked without DNA. CDR3 length equals 15 residues. CDR3 residues: CASSGLLAGGETQYF.

This chain uses TRBV15 with TRBJ2-1. The CDR3 contains 16 residues. Germline CDR1 is LNHNV and CDR2 is YYDKDF (reference sequence). The CDR3 loop is CATSRASGSSYNEQFF.

The chain recombines TRBV7-7 with TRBJ2-5; TCRdb's assignment of TRBD2 cannot be checked, as there is no DNA. The length of the CDR3 is 15 residues. Germline V CDR1 and CDR2: SSHAT, FNYEAQ (reference sequence). The CDR3 loop is CASSVLAGPQETQYF. Variable domain in full (rest from reference TRBV7-7 and TRBJ2-5): GAGVSQSPRYKVTKRGQDVTLRCDPISSHATLYWYQQALGQGPEFLTYFNYEAQPDKSGLPSDRFSAERPEGSISTLTIQRTEQRDSAMYRCASSVLAGPQETQYFGPGTRLLVL.

V and J are TRBV11-1 and TRBJ2-7; lacking DNA, the TRBD1 call made by TCRdb goes unchecked. Germline-derived CDR1 and CDR2 are SGHAT and FQDESV (reference sequence). The CDR3 covers 15 residues. The CDR3: CASSLGRTATYEQYF.

The chain is built from TRBV6-2 or TRBV6-3 and TRBJ2-5; as DNA is missing, the TRBD2 call by TCRdb cannot be tested. Germline lookup yields CDR1 MNHEY and CDR2 SVGEGT. The CDR3 is 14 amino acids. CDR3: CASRRRLGGETQYF.

J is TRBJ2-7 and V is TRBV13; TCRdb's D call of TRBD1 is untestable without DNA. The germline V gene has CDR1 PRHDT and CDR2 FYEKMQ (reference sequence). CDR3 length: 17 residues. The CDR3 spells CASSPRAGRVSSYEQYF.

The chain recombines TRBV9 with TRBJ1-3. Germline V CDR1 and CDR2: SGDLS, YYNGEE. CDR3 length equals 13 residues. The CDR3 sequence: CASNGGSGNTIYF.

The chain is built from TRBV12-3 or TRBV12-4 and TRBJ2-3; TCRdb outputs TRBD1, but without DNA this stays unchecked. This CDR3 spans 15 amino acids. The CDR3 loop is CASSRDRASTDTQYF.

The chain carries TRBV12-3 or TRBV12-4 and TRBJ1-5. CDR3 length: 12 residues. The chain's CDR3 is CASSLVVGPQHF.

The V gene is TRBV6-1, the J gene TRBJ1-5; TCRdb selects TRBD1, and the lack of DNA leaves this call unchecked. Looked up from germline, CDR1 is MNHNS and CDR2 is SASEGT. The CDR3 sequence is 14 residues long. The CDR3 here is CASLKQGSRQPQHF.

The chain joins TRBV5-1 to TRBJ1-2. CDR1 and CDR2 from the germline V gene are SGHRS and YFSETQ. This CDR3 spans 18 amino acids. The CDR3: CASSLGAPVGFINYGYTF.

V usage is TRBV11-2 and J usage is TRBJ2-1; TCRdb picks TRBD1, but there is no DNA to check that call. CDR1 is SGHAT, CDR2 FQNNGV, per germline. There are 15 residues in the CDR3. This chain's CDR3 is CASSPLGRGPNEQFF. Filled out from reference TRBV11-2 and TRBJ2-1, the complete variable domain reads EAGVAQSPRYKIIEKRQSVAFWCNPISGHATLYWYQQILGQGPKLLIQFQNNGVVDDSQLPKDRFSAERLKGVDSTLKIQPAKLEDSAVYLCASSPLGRGPNEQFFGPGTRLTVL.

The CDR3 loop reads CASRTGGASETQYF. This rearrangement joins TRBV12-3 or TRBV12-4 to TRBJ2-5; TCRdb picks TRBD1, but there is no DNA to check that call. This CDR3 comprises 14 residues.

The chain is built from TRBV28 and TRBJ2-5. The CDR3 length is 15 residues. Germline CDR1 reads MDHEN; CDR2 reads SYDVKM. The CDR3 region is CASSFGSQSQETQYF.